These 7 T cell receptor beta chains came from one sample sequenced in a study of cytomegalovirus exposure and HLA in healthy donors. PCR primers comprised 60 Vbeta and 13 Jbeta primers. Sequenced by immunoSEQ multiplex PCR; TCRdb stores in-frame clones only, minus some. The sample lists some 130,000 clones, roughly two thirds occurring once. Sequences were obtained from PBMCs. Receptors were obtained from a woman aged 40 to 50 in good health and CMV-seronegative.

This clone was counted only a few times. The rearrangement uses TRBV27 and TRBJ2-4; 10 positions match TRBD2. With V trimmed by 6 bases and J by 9 bases, 8 bases remained unmatched. The CDR3 totals 14 residues. CDR1 MNHEY and CDR2 SMNVEV come from the germline V gene (reference sequence). The CDR3 DNA reads TGTGCCAGCAGACCGGGACTAGCGACGACCATTCAGTACTTC. The encoded protein is CASRPGLATTIQYF.

V usage is TRBV6-1 and J usage is TRBJ2-3; TRBD2 aligns across 10 bases. V shed 3 bases and J 3 bases; nucleotides not matched to a gene: 3. CDR3 length: 15 amino acids. CDR1 and CDR2 from the germline V gene are MNHNS and SASEGT. CDR3 sequence (DNA): TGTGCCAGCAGTGAGAGTAGCGGGGGGACAGATACGCAGTATTTT. Amino acid sequence: CASSESSGGTDTQYF.

The genes are TRBV9 and TRBJ2-5; TRBD2 agrees at 9 bases. The CDR3 is made up of 15 amino acids. The V gene end was trimmed by 2 bases and the J gene end by 2 bases; junction bases not matched to a gene: 4. Germline-derived CDR1 and CDR2 are SGDLS and YYNGEE. CDR3 sequence: CASSVAGGSQETQYF. The CDR3 DNA reads TGTGCCAGCAGCGTCGCGGGGGGGTCACAAGAGACCCAGTACTTC.

The chain combines TRBV6-5 with TRBJ2-5, with a tentative D call TRBD1 (6 bases). V dropped 2 bases and J dropped 5 bases, with 6 bases sitting between them. Germline values: CDR1 MNHEY, CDR2 SVGAGI. The CDR3 is made up of 12 amino acids. CDR3 loop: CASSYRGETQYF. DNA of the CDR3: TGTGCCAGCAGTTACAGGGGGGAGACCCAGTACTTC.

This clone has only a few counts. This chain connects TRBV4-3 to TRBJ1-1; D unresolved. In germline, CDR1 is LGHNA, CDR2 YSLEER. The V and J ends lost 4 bases and 3 bases respectively, with 12 bases between them. The CDR3 extends over 14 amino acids. CDR3 sequence (DNA): TGCGCCAGCAGCCGACGAGCGGCAGACACTGAAGCTTTCTTT. This codes for CASSRRAADTEAFF.

The J gene is TRBJ1-2, the V gene TRBV4-2, with D possibly TRBD1 on 6 matching bases. This CDR3 is built from 17 residues. Germline-derived CDR1 and CDR2 are LGHNA and YNFKEQ. Trimming pared 0 bases from V and 5 bases from J, leaving 19 bases between. The CDR3 DNA is TGTGCCAGCAGCCAAGATCTCGGAACAGGGAAGCTTTATGGCTACACCTTC. It encodes CASSQDLGTGKLYGYTF.

This clone was found once. The chain employs TRBV29-1 and TRBJ2-3, with 8 bases fitting TRBD1. The CDR3 loop spans 15 amino acids. Per germline, CDR1 SQVTM and CDR2 ANQGSEA. V was pared by 4 bases and J by 3 bases, with 9 bases of the junction left unmatched. This CDR3 reads CSVAKDRGRTDTQYF. DNA for the CDR3: TGCAGCGTTGCAAAAGACAGGGGAAGGACAGATACGCAGTATTTT.